This TCR beta chain was found in a study of blood T cell repertoires in COVID-19. At the level of the study: Samples taken during acute and convalescent COVID-19 were collected in the United States, Italy and Spain. PBMCs, B-cell-depleted T cells, or T cells were the source of the cDNA or gDNA that made up the material.

As processed by the authors: Nucleated cell counts were estimated from reference gene primer amplification. Sequenced by immunoSEQ multiplex PCR; TCRdb stores in-frame clones only, minus some. V and J calls and clone size are given by that table; D and trimming were obtained from the DNA. The profile covers about 250,000 clones, with about 86% appearing a single time and approximately 8.6% taken by the ten largest. Germline CDR1 is MGHRA and CDR2 is YSYEKL. Trimming took off 4 bases at V and 7 bases at J, with 19 bases between the two ends. The CDR3 spans 15 residues. Sequences were obtained from peripheral blood. This TCR derives from a man between 35 and 55 years old with active or convalescent COVID-19. The rearrangement links TRBV4-1 to TRBJ1-1; maybe TRBD1 (6 bases). Here the CDR3 reads CASSPWGRGINEAFF. The CDR3, as DNA: TGCGCCAGCAGCCCCTGGGGGAGGGGGATAAATGAAGCTTTCTTT.